A single sample is the source of the 17 T cell receptor beta chains below, sequenced in a study of T cells in Graves' hyperthyroidism and ophthalmopathy. Researchers took RNA transcripts and amplified the TCR beta CDR3 regions from them. When the TCR CDR3 underwent first-round RT-PCR, the HTBI primer set was used. TCRdb reprocessed the multiplex PCR reads with MiXCR, giving one entry per CDR3 protein. Here the sample spans 350,000 to 400,000 distinct CDR3 sequences, just under 15% being singletons. Sequenced input: blood. These receptor sequences come from a woman between 25 and 40 years old with Graves' hyperthyroidism.

This clonotype has ten or more counts. The chain carries TRBV3-1 and TRBJ1-1; D gene uncertain. The CDR3 has 13 residues. The V gene lost 2 bases and the J gene lost 1 base, with 5 bases spanning the gap. Germline loops: CDR1 LGHDT, CDR2 YNNKEL (reference sequence). DNA for the CDR3: TGTGCCAGCAGCCAAAATTGGAACACTGAAGCTTTCTTT. Its protein is CASSQNWNTEAFF.

The rearrangement uses TRBV27 and TRBJ2-1; possible D gene TRBD1, 6 bases. CDR1 and CDR2 (germline): MNHEY, SMNVEV (reference sequence). V lost 2 bases and J 8 bases, leaving 16 bases between the germline ends. The CDR3 has 15 residues. Written as DNA, the CDR3 is TGTGCCAGCAGTTTACAATCCGGGACAATCGATGAGCAGTTCTTC. This translates into CASSLQSGTIDEQFF.

The chain couples TRBV6-1 to TRBJ1-2; a weak D match, TRBD1 (5 bases). V was pared by 6 bases and J by 0 bases, with 14 bases between. The CDR3 spans 15 residues. The germline V gene has CDR1 MNHNS and CDR2 SASEGT. CDR3 nucleotides: TGTGCCAGCAGCGTAGCCCCGACAGCTAACTATGGCTACACCTTC. Its protein is CASSVAPTANYGYTF.

Only a few counts were recorded for this clonotype. The chain joins TRBV10-2 to TRBJ1-2; maybe TRBD1 (6 bases). Per the germline V gene, CDR1 is WSHSY and CDR2 is SAAADI. V was pared by 7 bases and J by 6 bases, with 15 bases between. This CDR3 has 13 residues. The DNA for the CDR3 is TGCGCCAGCAACCATCAGGGGAAGGATGGCTACACCTTC. This gives the protein CASNHQGKDGYTF.

In its sample, this clonotype was seen many times. The rearrangement joins TRBV18 to TRBJ1-2; possibly TRBD1 for D (6 bases). The CDR3 runs to 14 residues. Per the germline V gene, CDR1 is KGHSH and CDR2 is LQKENI. Trimming left V 3 bases short and J 6 bases short, with 14 bases between. CDR3 loop: CASSPSRGEDGYTF. CDR3 DNA sequence: TGTGCCAGCTCACCTTCCAGGGGAGAGGATGGCTACACCTTC.

This chain links TRBV9 with TRBJ2-2, with no clear D. CDR1 is SGDLS, CDR2 YYNGEE, per germline. V dropped 0 bases and J dropped 7 bases, with 1 base sitting between them. This CDR3 spans 11 amino acids. CDR3 region: CASSVDGELFF. In nucleotides, the CDR3 is TGTGCCAGCAGCGTAGACGGGGAGCTGTTTTTT.

The chain links TRBV18 to TRBJ2-5, with TRBD2 matching 9 bases. The germline CDR1 and CDR2 sequences are KGHSH and LQKENI. This CDR3 spans 17 amino acids. V shed 1 base, J shed 0 bases, and the junction held 6 bases outside the gene matches. The DNA for the CDR3 is TGTGCCAGCTCACCACAGGTTTTAGCGGGGGACCAAGAGACCCAGTACTTC. Protein sequence: CASSPQVLAGDQETQYF.

This clonotype was detected ten times or more. V gene TRBV20-1 combines with J gene TRBJ1-6; D uncertain. Per the germline V gene, CDR1 is DFQATT and CDR2 is SNEGSKA (reference sequence). CDR3 length equals 15 residues. V was cut by 0 bases and J by 5 bases, with 11 bases left in between. CDR3 region: CSARDATVDNSPLHF. The CDR3, as DNA: TGCAGTGCTAGAGATGCAACCGTCGATAATTCACCCCTCCACTTT.

CDR3 loop: CASSLVASGRGPYYEQYF. The CDR3 DNA reads TGTGCCAGCAGTTTAGTGGCTAGCGGGAGGGGACCTTACTACGAGCAGTACTTC. The gene calls are TRBV12-3 or TRBV12-4 and TRBJ2-7; 12 nucleotides line up with TRBD2. The CDR3 runs to 18 residues. V was pared by 1 base and J by 3 bases, with 10 bases of the junction left unmatched.

This clonotype was seen at least ten times. The chain couples TRBV20-1 to TRBJ2-3; no definite D call. Trimming stripped 1 base from V and 1 base from J, with 15 bases between. The germline CDR1 and CDR2 sequences are DFQATT and SNEGSKA (reference sequence). The CDR3 sequence is 16 residues long. This chain's CDR3 is CSARGAPRHRTDTQYF. CDR3 bases: TGCAGTGCTAGAGGCGCTCCTCGTCATCGCACAGATACGCAGTATTTT.

The J gene is TRBJ2-2, the V gene TRBV15; D is unclear. The CDR3 totals 14 residues. Germline CDR1 and CDR2: LNHNV and YYDKDF (reference sequence). Trimming took 5 bases from V and 2 from J, leaving 9 bases between them. The CDR3 sequence: CATSDGPNTGELFF. The CDR3 DNA reads TGTGCCACCAGCGACGGGCCTAACACCGGGGAGCTGTTTTTT.

This clonotype was counted many times. This CDR3 is CSAMYSGLAGTLYEQYF. CDR3 bases: TGCAGTGCGATGTATAGCGGACTAGCGGGAACTCTCTACGAGCAGTACTTC. J is TRBJ2-7 and V is TRBV20-1; 12 bases agree with TRBD2. CDR1 is DFQATT and CDR2 is SNEGSKA in the germline V gene (reference sequence). After removal of 6 bases from V and 3 bases from J, the junction contained 15 bases not matched to a gene. The CDR3 contains 17 residues.

This clonotype was detected ten times or more. For the CDR3, the DNA is TGTGCCAGCTCACCAGGAACCAATAGGGAAAAACTGTTTTTT. This codes for CASSPGTNREKLFF. The chain recombines TRBV18 with TRBJ1-4; no firm D call. Germline CDR1 is KGHSH and CDR2 is LQKENI. This CDR3 has 14 residues. Trimming took off 2 bases at V and 8 bases at J, with 12 bases between the two ends.

This clonotype showed up just a few times. CDR3 sequence (DNA): TGCGCCAGCAGCTCTGGGACAGGGGGCACTGAGCAGTTCTTC. This encodes CASSSGTGGTEQFF. The chain links TRBV5-1 to TRBJ2-1; 12 nucleotides line up with TRBD1. This CDR3 is built from 14 residues. Germline CDR1 and CDR2: SGHRS and YFSETQ. The V gene end was trimmed by 3 bases and the J gene end by 9 bases; junction bases not matched to a gene: 4.

J is TRBJ1-5 and V is TRBV19; D gene ambiguous. Germline V gene sequence: CDR1 LNHDA, CDR2 SQIVND (reference sequence). The CDR3 is made up of 17 amino acids. Trimming shortened V by 5 bases and J by 3 bases, and 20 bases separated the two germline ends. CDR3: CASSGGLTALNNQPQHF. CDR3 bases: TGTGCCAGTAGTGGCGGACTTACGGCCCTTAACAATCAGCCCCAGCATTTT.

This clonotype was seen ten or more times. The chain uses TRBV6-8 and TRBJ2-5; TRBD1 agrees at 8 bases. Per germline, CDR1 MNHGY and CDR2 SAAAGT. CDR3 length: 15 amino acids. V lost 2 bases and J lost 1; bases outside the gene matches: 3. CDR3 nucleotide sequence: TGTGCCAGCAGTTACCCGGGACAGGCCCAAGAGACCCAGTACTTC. Translated: CASSYPGQAQETQYF.

The table lists this clonotype with many counts. This chain connects TRBV18 to TRBJ2-2; D uncertain. In germline, CDR1 is KGHSH, CDR2 LQKENI. There are 16 residues in the CDR3. Trimming left V 0 bases short and J 2 bases short, with 10 bases between. Here the CDR3 DNA reads TGTGCCAGCTCACCACCGGACGGAATTAACACCGGGGAGCTGTTTTTT. This encodes CASSPPDGINTGELFF.